The T cell receptor (beta chain) described here comes from a study of blood T cells in healthy people across ages (dated by TCRdb to the mid-2010s). Regarding the study in general: In model experiments, template switching captured about one uniquely barcoded TCR beta cDNA molecule for every two T cells. The study measured age-related changes in TCR beta repertoire diversity using deep sequencing normalized with unique cDNA molecular identifiers. The donors were split into four age groups: young (average about 16 years), middle-aged (more than 35), aged (approximately 60) and long-lived (over 75). To avoid experimental bias, donors of different ages were randomly spread across the sequencing lanes. Using the same blood draw, the study looked at two additional independent replicas of 1 million unique cDNA reads for two donors, one aged 18 to 30 and the other aged 80 or older.

The germline V gene (reference sequence) sets CDR1 to MNHEY and CDR2 to SMNVEV. At the junction V is shortened by 4 bases and J by 4 bases, with 15 bases in between. The CDR3 goes from the cysteine to the phenylalanine over 15 residues. The entry retains the CDR3 DNA only, 45 bases that are in frame from base 1. The receptor library was made with 5' RACE. Reads for this sample came from an Illumina HiSeq 2500. The second PCR ran for roughly 7 to 12 cycles and used a J-beta primer mix along with a sample-barcoded 5' primer. A template-switch 5' adaptor carrying 12 random nucleotides introduced a unique molecular identifier onto each TCR beta cDNA molecule. At least 2.5 million CDR3-containing paired-end reads were obtained from each sample. The Mint cDNA synthesis kit, primed by a TRBC-specific oligonucleotide, was used to synthesize first-strand cDNA from all RNA. After uracil-DNA glycosylase treatment, a first 18-cycle PCR used universal primers M1SS and BC2_uni_R on all cDNA. Concerning the study's data processing: For normalization, 1 million high-quality reads, each with a distinct molecular identifier, were randomly selected from each sample. Instead of being binned into consensus sequences, reads that shared molecular identifiers were thrown out. MiTCR, with a Q25 quality threshold and the strictest error-elimination algorithm, was used for CDR3 identification, clonotype clustering and error correction. Lower-bound total TCR beta diversity was estimated with a nonparametric unseen species model using Euler transformation. The public reads were reanalyzed by TCRdb: fastp trimming at Q25, MiXCR alignment, in-frame beta chains only. Identical CDR3 protein sequences are pooled into one entry, listed with their most common genes and DNA. The authors' filters were not applied to this entry. This sample lists some 900,000 distinct CDR3 sequences; under 50% were detected once. The ten largest account for under 15% of the sample.

Donors were a few dozen systemically healthy Caucasian individuals from Russia aged roughly 6 to 90 years. Each donor gave around 9.5 milliliters of peripheral blood, collected into EDTA-treated Vacutainer tubes. Ficoll-Paque density-gradient centrifugation was used to isolate PBMCs, with at least 7 million obtained per sample. Trizol reagent was used to extract total RNA from PBMCs, with at least 5.5 micrograms per sample. Naive CD45RAhigh/CD27high T cell percentages were measured by flow cytometry on a PBMC aliquot from every donor. A word on this clonotype: The specificity of this receptor is unknown. Base qualities are not recorded, but no much larger clone differs from it by a single base.

The investigation overall reported the following: Donor CMV infection status was unknown, potentially confounding age-related changes in expanded clonotypes. Estimates of total diversity based on one million sequenced T cells were considered lower bounds and underestimates. Observed TCR beta diversity correlated strongly with the percentage of naive T cells measured by flow cytometry. Bulk unsorted PBMC profiling prevented conclusive comparison of naive and antigen-experienced compartments. Compared with the aged group, the long-lived group had more naive CD4+ T cells, fewer expanded clones and increased TCR diversity, suggesting age selection. Observed TCR beta diversity per million T cells fell roughly linearly with age, and a significant reduction was already apparent by age around 40.

The receptor was derived from a man aged 30 to 39 in good health. The receptor chain draws on TRBV27 and TRBJ2-3; 6 matching bases give a weak D call of TRBD1. Sequencing was carried out using blood. At the DNA level, the sequence is TGTGCCAGCAGTTCCGGACAGATACGCGCAGATACGCAGTATTTT. Translated, this gives CASSSGQIRADTQYF.